The present entry profiles one T cell receptor beta chain with its context. This receptor's antigen is unknown. No quality values exist for individual bases; no much larger clone is one base distant. This entry is derived from a study of technical replicates of blood from several donors (dated by TCRdb to 2016 to 2017). Looking up the germline V gene yields CDR1 SGDLS and CDR2 YYNGEE. V lost 0 bases and J lost 10 bases; the stretch between them is 14 bases long. The CDR3, cysteine through phenylalanine, is 14 amino acids long. Only the CDR3 region is kept as DNA, spanning 42 bases read in frame from base 1. The method behind the library was the immunoSEQ multiplex PCR assay. TCRdb limited this immuneACCESS table to in-frame rearrangements with V and J called. A share of clones is missing; checked studies link under half to unresolved V genes, and the rest is unexplained. Counted in this sample were 75,000 to 100,000 clones; roughly 94% of them appeared once. The leading ten clones occupy 0.2% to 0.3% of the sample.

Source material: T cells isolated from PBMCs. Recombination linked TRBV9 to TRBJ2-1, with no reliable assignment of the D segment. The receptor's source is a human donor in good health. The encoded CDR3 is CASSVGRNSWEQFF. The DNA reads TGTGCCAGCAGCGTAGGCCGTAACTCGTGGGAGCAGTTCTTC.